Included here is one T cell receptor (beta chain) sequence, with context. Profiling relied on immunoSEQ multiplex PCR, and the TCRdb table lists in-frame clones only, not all of them. The sample records about 80,000 clones, roughly 86% being singletons. The data were obtained in a study of OX40 agonist ivuxolimab in advanced cancers. V was trimmed by 4 bases and J by 5 bases, leaving 14 bases between them. Germline V gene sequence: CDR1 SNHLY, CDR2 FYNNEI. The CDR3 is made up of 14 amino acids. The rearrangement links TRBV2 to TRBJ1-1; maybe TRBD1 (5 bases). The sequence came from an adult with an advanced solid tumor such as melanoma, head and neck, liver or kidney cancer. Material: CD4+ or CD8+ T cells sorted from blood, obtained in a trial of the OX40 agonist ivuxolimab. CDR3 sequence reads: CASSVRGGGTEAFF. For the CDR3, the DNA is TGTGCCAGCAGTGTAAGGGGTGGGGGAACTGAAGCTTTCTTT.